Described below is a single T cell receptor beta chain sequence and its context. The antigen is not known. The sample comes from a study of cytomegalovirus exposure and HLA in healthy donors. On the study more broadly: Within an early data release were 80 million to 90 million unique TCRs drawn from HLA-typed donors.

The CDR3 length is 15 residues. From germline, CDR1 is GTSNPN and CDR2 SVGIG (reference sequence). Primers included in the PCR were 60 Vbeta and 13 Jbeta primers. Clones were read by immunoSEQ multiplex PCR, and TCRdb kept only the in-frame ones, dropping some. This table lists about 43,000 clones. Findings and limits, study-wide: Exclusion as indistinguishable affected some V segments, including TRBV6-2 and TRBV6-3.

The TCR comes from a woman in her twenties or thirties in good health and CMV-seronegative. The chain has TRBV30 and TRBJ2-5, with 8 bases matching TRBD1. The J call may be in error: the DNA end matches TRBJ2-7 better. Sequencing was done on a sample of PBMCs. As DNA, the CDR3 is TGTGCCTGGAGTGTCGCACAGGGGGGTAACTACGAGCAGTACTTC. Translating it yields CAWSVAQGGNYEQYF.